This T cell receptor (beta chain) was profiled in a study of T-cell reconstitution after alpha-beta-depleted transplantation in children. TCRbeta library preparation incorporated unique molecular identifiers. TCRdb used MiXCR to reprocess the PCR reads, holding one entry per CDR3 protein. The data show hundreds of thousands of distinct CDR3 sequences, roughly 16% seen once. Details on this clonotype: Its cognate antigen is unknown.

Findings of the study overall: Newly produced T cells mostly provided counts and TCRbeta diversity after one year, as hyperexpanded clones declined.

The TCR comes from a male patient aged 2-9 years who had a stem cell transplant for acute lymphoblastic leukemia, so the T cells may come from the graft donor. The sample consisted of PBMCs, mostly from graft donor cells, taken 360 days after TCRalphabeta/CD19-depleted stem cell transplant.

CDR3 bases: TGTGCCAGCAGTCCTCGGACAGGAAAATCTGGAAACACCATATATTTT. This sequence encodes CASSPRTGKSGNTIYF. The chain recombines TRBV12-3 or TRBV12-4 with TRBJ1-3, with TRBD1 matching 7 bases. J gave up 1 base and V 5 bases, and 8 bases lay outside the gene matches. The CDR3 contains 16 residues.